This TCR beta chain was retrieved from a study of T-cell reconstitution after alpha-beta-depleted transplantation in children. Broader study findings: Day-60 TCRbeta diversity that was high in some patients was derived from surviving recipient T cells and thymic progenitors. T-cell numbers and diversity, one year after transplant, stemmed largely from T cells that were newly produced. Alpha-beta T cells present about two months after transplant were reported to originate from several hundred expanded graft clones.

CDR3 size: 14 residues. CDR1 SGHAT and CDR2 FQNNGV come from the germline V gene. The germline V and J ends were trimmed by 2 bases and 0 bases, with 5 bases remaining between them. For this clonotype: Its specificity is not known.

The TCRbeta library incorporated unique molecular identifiers. In TCRdb, the PCR reads were re-called with MiXCR into one record per CDR3 protein. The sample contains about 540,000 distinct CDR3 sequences, roughly 27% of which appear only once. Sequencing used PBMCs, obtained before TCRalphabeta/CD19-depleted stem cell transplant. The chain uses TRBV11-2 and TRBJ1-3; unclear D gene. The receptor's source is a boy younger than two with Wiskott-Aldrich syndrome, due to receive a stem cell transplant. CDR3 in amino acids: CASSLSGSGNTIYF. As DNA, the CDR3 is TGTGCCAGCAGCTTATCAGGCTCTGGAAACACCATATATTTT.